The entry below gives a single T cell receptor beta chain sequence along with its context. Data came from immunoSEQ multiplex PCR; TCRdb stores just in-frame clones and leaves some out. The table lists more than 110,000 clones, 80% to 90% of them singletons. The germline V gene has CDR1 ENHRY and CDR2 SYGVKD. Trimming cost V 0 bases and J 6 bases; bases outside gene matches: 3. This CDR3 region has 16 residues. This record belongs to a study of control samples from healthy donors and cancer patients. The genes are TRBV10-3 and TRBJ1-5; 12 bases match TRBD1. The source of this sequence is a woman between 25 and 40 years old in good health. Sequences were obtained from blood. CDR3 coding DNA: TGTGCCATCAGTGAGTCAGGGACAGGGGGCGGTCAGCCCCAGCATTTT. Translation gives CAISESGTGGGQPQHF.